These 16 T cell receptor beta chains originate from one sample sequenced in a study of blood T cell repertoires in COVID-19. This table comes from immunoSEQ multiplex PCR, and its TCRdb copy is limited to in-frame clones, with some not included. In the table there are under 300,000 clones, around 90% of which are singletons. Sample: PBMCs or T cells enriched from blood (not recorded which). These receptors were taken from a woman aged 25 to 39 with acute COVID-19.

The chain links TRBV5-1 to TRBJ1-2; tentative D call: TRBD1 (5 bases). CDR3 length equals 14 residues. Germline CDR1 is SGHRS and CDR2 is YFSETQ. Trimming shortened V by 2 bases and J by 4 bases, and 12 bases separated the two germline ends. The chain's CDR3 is CASSFSDGGYGYTF. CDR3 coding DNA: TGCGCCAGCAGCTTCTCGGACGGGGGCTATGGCTACACCTTC.

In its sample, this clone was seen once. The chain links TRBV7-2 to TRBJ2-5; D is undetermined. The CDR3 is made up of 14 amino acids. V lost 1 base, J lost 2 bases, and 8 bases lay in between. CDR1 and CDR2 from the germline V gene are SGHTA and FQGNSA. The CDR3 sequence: CASSLVFQQETQYF. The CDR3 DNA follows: TGTGCCAGCAGCTTAGTTTTTCAACAAGAGACCCAGTACTTC.

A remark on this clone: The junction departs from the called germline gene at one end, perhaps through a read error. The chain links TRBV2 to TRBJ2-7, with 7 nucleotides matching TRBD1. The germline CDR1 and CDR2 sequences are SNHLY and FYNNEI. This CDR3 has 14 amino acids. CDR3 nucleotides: TGTGCCAGCCGTGAGCTGACAGGGCTCTACGAGCAGTACTTC. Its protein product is CASRELTGLYEQYF.

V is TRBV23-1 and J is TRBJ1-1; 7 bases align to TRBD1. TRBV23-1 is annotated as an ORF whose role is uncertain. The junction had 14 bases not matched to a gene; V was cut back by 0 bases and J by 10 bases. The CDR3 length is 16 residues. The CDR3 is CASSQSPSTGYATAFF. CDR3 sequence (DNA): TGCGCCAGCAGTCAATCGCCTTCGACAGGGTACGCCACAGCTTTCTTT.

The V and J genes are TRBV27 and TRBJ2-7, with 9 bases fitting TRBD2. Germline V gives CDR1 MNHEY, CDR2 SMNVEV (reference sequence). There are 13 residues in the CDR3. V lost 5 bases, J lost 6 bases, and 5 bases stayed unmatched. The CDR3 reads CASSPGLAFEQYF. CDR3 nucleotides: TGTGCCAGCAGTCCGGGACTAGCATTCGAGCAGTACTTC.

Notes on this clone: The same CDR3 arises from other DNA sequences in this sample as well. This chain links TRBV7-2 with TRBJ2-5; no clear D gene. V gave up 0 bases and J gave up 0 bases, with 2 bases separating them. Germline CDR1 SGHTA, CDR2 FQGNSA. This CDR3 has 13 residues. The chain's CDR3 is CASSLAYQETQYF. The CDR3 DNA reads TGTGCCAGCAGCTTAGCCTACCAAGAGACCCAGTACTTC.

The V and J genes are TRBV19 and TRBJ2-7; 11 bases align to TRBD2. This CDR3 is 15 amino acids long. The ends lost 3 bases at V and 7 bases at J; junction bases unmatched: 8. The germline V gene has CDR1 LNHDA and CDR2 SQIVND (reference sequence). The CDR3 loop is CASSIIAGGPREQYF. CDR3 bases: TGTGCCAGTAGTATCATAGCGGGAGGGCCGAGGGAGCAGTACTTC.

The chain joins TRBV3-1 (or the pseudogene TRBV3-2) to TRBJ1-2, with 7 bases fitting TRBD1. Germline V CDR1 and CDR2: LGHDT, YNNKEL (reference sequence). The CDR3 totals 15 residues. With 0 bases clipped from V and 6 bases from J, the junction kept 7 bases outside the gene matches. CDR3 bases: TGTGCCAGCAGCCAAGACACAGGGGCTCGGGATGGCTACACCTTC. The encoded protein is CASSQDTGARDGYTF.

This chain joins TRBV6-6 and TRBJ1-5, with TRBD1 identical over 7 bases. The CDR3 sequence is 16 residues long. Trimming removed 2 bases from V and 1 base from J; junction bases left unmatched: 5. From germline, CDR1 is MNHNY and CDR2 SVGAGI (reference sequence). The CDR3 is CASSYLRQGSNQPQHF. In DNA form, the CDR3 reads TGTGCCAGCAGTTACCTAAGACAGGGAAGCAATCAGCCCCAGCATTTT.

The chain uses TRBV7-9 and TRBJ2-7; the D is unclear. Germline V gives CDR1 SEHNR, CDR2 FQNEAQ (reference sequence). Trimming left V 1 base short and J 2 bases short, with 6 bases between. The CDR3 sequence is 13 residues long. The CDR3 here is CASSLGETYEQYF. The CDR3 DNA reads TGTGCCAGCAGCTTAGGAGAGACCTACGAGCAGTACTTC.

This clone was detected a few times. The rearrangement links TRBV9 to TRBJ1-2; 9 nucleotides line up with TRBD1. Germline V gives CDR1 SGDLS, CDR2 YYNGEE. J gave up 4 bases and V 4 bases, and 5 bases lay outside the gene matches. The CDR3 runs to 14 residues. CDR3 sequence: CASSTQGAGYGYTF. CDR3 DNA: TGTGCCAGCAGCACACAGGGGGCGGGCTATGGCTACACCTTC.

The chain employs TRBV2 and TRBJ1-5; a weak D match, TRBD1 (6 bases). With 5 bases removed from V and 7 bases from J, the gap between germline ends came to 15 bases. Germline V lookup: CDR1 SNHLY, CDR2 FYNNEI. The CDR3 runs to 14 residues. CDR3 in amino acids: CASSKGEGEQPQHF. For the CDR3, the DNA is TGTGCCAGCAGTAAAGGGGAGGGGGAACAGCCCCAGCATTTT.

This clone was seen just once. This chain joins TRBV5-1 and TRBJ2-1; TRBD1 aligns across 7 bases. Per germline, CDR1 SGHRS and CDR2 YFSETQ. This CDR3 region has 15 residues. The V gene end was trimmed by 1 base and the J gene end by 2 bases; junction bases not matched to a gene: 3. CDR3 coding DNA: TGCGCCAGCAGCTTGAGACAGGGTGCCTACAATGAGCAGTTCTTC. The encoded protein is CASSLRQGAYNEQFF.

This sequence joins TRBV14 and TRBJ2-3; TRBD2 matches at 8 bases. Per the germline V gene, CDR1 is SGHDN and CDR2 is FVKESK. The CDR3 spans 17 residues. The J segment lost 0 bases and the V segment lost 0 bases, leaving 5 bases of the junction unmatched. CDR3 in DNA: TGTGCCAGCAGCCAAGAAGTCTCGGGGGGGAGCACAGATACGCAGTATTTT. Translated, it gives CASSQEVSGGSTDTQYF.

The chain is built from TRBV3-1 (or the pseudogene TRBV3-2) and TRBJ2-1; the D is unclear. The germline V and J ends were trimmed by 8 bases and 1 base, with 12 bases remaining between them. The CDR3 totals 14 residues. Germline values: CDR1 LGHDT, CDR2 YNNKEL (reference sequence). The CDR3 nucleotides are TGTGCCAGCGCCCCAGGCTCTTCCTACAATGAGCAGTTCTTC. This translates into CASAPGSSYNEQFF.

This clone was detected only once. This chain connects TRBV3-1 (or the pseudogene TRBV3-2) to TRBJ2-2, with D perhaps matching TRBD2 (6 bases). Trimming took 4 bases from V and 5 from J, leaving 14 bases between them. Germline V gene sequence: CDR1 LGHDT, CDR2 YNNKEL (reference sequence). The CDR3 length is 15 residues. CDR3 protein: CASSPISGLTGELFF. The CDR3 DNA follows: TGTGCCAGCAGCCCGATATCCGGACTAACCGGGGAGCTGTTTTTT.